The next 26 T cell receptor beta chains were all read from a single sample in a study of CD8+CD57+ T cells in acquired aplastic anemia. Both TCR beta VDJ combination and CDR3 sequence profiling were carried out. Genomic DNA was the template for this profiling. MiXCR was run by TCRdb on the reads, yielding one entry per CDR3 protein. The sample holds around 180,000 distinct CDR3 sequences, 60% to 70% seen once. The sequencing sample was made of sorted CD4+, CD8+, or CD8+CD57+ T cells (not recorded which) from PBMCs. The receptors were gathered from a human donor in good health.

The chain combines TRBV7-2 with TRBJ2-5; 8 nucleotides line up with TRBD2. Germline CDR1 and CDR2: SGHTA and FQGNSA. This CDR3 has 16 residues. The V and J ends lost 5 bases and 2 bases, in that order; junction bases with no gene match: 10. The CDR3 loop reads CASSPKIAGGQETQYF. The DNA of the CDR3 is TGTGCCAGCAGCCCCAAAATTGCGGGGGGTCAAGAGACCCAGTACTTC.

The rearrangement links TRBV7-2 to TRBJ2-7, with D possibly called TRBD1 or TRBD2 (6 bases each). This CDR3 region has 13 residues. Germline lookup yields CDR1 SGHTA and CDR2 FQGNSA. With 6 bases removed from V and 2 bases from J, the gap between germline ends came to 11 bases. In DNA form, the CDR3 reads TGTGCCAGCAGTTTTAGGGGGGCCTACGAGCAGTACTTC. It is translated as CASSFRGAYEQYF.

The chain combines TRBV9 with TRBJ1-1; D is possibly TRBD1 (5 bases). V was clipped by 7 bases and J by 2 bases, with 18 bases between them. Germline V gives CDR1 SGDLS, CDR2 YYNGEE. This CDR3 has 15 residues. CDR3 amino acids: CASQGTGTANTEAFF. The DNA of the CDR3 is TGTGCCAGCCAAGGGACCGGGACCGCAAACACTGAAGCTTTCTTT.

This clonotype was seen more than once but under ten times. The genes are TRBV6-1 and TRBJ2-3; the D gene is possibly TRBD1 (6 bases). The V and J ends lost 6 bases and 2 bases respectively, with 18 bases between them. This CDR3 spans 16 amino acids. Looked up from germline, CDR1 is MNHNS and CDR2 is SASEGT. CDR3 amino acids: CASRTPAGENTDTQYF. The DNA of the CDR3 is TGTGCCAGCAGGACCCCGGCAGGGGAAAACACAGATACGCAGTATTTT.

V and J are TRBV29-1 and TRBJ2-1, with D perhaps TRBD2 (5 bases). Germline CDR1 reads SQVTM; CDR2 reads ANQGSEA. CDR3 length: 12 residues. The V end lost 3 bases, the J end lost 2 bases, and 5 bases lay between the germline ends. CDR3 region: CSVEEAYNEQFF. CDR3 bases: TGCAGCGTTGAGGAGGCCTACAATGAGCAGTTCTTC.

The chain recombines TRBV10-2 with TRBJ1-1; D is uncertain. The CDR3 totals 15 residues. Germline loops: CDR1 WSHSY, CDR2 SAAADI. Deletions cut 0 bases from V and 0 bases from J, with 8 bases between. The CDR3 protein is CASSESRLLNTEAFF. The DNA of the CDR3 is TGCGCCAGCAGTGAGTCCCGACTTCTGAACACTGAAGCTTTCTTT.

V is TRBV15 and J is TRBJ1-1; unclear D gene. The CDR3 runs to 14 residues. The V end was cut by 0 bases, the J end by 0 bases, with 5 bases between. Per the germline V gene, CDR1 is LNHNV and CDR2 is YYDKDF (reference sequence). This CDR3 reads CATSREAVNTEAFF. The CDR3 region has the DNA TGTGCCACCAGCAGAGAGGCGGTGAACACTGAAGCTTTCTTT.

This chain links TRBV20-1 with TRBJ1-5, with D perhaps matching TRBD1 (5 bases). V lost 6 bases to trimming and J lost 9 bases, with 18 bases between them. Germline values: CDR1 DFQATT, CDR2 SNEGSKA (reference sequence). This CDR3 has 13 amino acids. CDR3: CSAPGRGSRPQHF. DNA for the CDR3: TGCAGTGCACCGGGACGGGGGTCGAGGCCCCAGCATTTT.

Here the CDR3 reads CASSLETTDTQYF. The DNA of the CDR3 is TGTGCCAGCAGCTTAGAGACCACAGATACGCAGTATTTT. V gene TRBV11-2 combines with J gene TRBJ2-3; D call uncertain. Trimming pared 0 bases from V and 2 bases from J, leaving 3 bases between. This CDR3 spans 13 amino acids. Germline CDR1 and CDR2: SGHAT and FQNNGV.

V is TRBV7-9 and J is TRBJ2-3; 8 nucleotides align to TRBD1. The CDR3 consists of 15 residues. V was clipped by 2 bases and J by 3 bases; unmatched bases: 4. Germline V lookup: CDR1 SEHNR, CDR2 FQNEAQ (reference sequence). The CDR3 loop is CASSLTGQGTDTQYF. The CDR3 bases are TGTGCCAGCAGCTTAACAGGACAGGGAACAGATACGCAGTATTTT. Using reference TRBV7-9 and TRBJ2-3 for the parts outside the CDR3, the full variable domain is DTGVSQNPRHKITKRGQNVTFRCDPISEHNRLYWYRQTLGQGPEFLTYFQNEAQLEKSRLLSDRFSAERPKGSFSTLEIQRTEQGDSAMYLCASSLTGQGTDTQYFGPGTRLTVL.

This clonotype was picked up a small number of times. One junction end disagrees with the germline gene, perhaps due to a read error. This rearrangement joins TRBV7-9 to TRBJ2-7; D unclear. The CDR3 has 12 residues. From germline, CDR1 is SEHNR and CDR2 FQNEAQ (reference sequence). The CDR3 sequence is CASSSLSYEQYF. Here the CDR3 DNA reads TGCGCCAGCAGCTCGCTTTCCTACGAGCAGTACTTC.

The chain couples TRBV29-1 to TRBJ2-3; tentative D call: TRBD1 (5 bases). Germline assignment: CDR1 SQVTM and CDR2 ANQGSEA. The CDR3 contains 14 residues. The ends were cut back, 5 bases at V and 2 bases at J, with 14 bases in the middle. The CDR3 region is CSVYEDTVTDTQYF. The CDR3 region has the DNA TGCAGCGTTTATGAGGACACAGTCACAGATACGCAGTATTTT.

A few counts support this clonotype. The DNA of the CDR3 is TGCAGTGCTAACTGGGGTCCCTACGAGCAGTACTTC. Translating gives CSANWGPYEQYF. This chain connects TRBV20-1 to TRBJ2-7, with D unresolved. Germline lookup yields CDR1 DFQATT and CDR2 SNEGSKA (reference sequence). The CDR3 covers 12 residues. Trimming shortened V by 4 bases and J by 2 bases, and 9 bases separated the two germline ends.

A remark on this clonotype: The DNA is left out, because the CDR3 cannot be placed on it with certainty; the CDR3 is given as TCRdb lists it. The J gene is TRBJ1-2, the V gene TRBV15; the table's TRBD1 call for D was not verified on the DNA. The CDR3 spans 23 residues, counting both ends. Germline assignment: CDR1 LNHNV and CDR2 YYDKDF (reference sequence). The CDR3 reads CATSRDGDLGYNEQFFGPGGYTF.

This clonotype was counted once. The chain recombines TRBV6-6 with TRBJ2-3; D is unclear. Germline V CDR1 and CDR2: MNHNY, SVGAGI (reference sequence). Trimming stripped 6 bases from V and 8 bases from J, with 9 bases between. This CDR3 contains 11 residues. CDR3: CASSRFSTQYF. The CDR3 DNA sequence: TGTGCCAGCAGCCGCTTCAGTACGCAGTATTTT.

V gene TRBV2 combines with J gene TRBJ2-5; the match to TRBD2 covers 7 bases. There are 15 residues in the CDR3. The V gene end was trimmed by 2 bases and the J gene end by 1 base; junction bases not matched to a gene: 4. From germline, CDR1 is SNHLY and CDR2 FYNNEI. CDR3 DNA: TGTGCCAGCAGTGAATCCCCGGGGGGCCAAGAGACCCAGTACTTC. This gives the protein CASSESPGGQETQYF.

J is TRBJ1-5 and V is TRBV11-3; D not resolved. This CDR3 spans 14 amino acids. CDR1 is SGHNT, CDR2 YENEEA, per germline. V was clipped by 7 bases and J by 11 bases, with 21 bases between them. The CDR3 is CASTVVGVGWSQHF. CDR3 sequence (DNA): TGTGCCAGCACCGTGGTCGGGGTGGGTTGGTCCCAGCATTTT. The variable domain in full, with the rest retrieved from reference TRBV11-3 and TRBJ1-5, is EAGVVQSPRYKIIEKKQPVAFWCNPISGHNTLYWYLQNLGQGPELLIRYENEEAVDDSQLPKDRFSAERLKGVDSTLKIQPAELGDSAVYLCASTVVGVGWSQHFGDGTRLSIL.

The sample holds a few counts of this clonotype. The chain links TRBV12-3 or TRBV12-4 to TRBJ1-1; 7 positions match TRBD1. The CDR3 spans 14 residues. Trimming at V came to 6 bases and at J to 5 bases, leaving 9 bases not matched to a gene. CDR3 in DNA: TGTGCCAGCAGCCTTCTACAGGGGAGGACTGAAGCTTTCTTT. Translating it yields CASSLLQGRTEAFF.

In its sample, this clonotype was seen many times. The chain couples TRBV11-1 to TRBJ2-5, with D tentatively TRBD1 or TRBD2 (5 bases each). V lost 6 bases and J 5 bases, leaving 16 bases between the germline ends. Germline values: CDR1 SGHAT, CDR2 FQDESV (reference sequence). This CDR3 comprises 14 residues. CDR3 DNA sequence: TGTGCCAGCAGTTGGGGGACGGAGAATGAGACCCAGTACTTC. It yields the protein CASSWGTENETQYF.

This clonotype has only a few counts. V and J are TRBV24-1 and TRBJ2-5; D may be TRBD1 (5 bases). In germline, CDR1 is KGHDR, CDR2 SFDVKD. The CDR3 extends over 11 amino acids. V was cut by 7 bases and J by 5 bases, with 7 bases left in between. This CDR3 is CATSKGETQYF. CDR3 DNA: TGTGCCACCAGCAAGGGGGAGACCCAGTACTTC.

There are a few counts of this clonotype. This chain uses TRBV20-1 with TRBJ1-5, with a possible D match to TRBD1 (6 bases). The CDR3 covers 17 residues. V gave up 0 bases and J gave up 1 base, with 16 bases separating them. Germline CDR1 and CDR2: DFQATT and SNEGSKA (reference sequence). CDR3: CSARDISGGGSNQPQHF. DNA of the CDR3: TGCAGTGCTAGAGATATCAGTGGGGGCGGAAGCAATCAGCCCCAGCATTTT.

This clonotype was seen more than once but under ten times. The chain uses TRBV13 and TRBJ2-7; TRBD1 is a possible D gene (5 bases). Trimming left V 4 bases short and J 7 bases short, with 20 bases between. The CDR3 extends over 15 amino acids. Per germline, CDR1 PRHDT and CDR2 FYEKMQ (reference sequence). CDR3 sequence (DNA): TGTGCCAGCAGCTCCTGGAATGGGGCGTCCTCAGAGCAGTACTTC. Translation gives CASSSWNGASSEQYF.

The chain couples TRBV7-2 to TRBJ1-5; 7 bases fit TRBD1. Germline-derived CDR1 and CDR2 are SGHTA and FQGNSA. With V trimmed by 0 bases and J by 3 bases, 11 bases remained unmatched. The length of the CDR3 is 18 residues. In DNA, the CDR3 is TGTGCCAGCAGCTTAGCTCGCGTACCGGGACAGAACAATCAGCCCCAGCATTTT. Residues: CASSLARVPGQNNQPQHF.

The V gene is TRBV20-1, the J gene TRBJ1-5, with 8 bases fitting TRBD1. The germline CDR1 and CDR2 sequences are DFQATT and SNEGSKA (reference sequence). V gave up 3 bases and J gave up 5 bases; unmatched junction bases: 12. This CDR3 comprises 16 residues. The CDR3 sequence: CSARDRDTGMDQPQHF. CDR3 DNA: TGCAGTGCTAGGGACAGGGACACAGGGATGGATCAGCCCCAGCATTTT.

CDR3 residues: CASSPVNNEQFF. CDR3 in DNA: TGTGCCAGCTCACCAGTAAACAATGAGCAGTTCTTC. The rearrangement joins TRBV18 to TRBJ2-1; D gene uncertain. The germline V gene has CDR1 KGHSH and CDR2 LQKENI. The V end was cut by 2 bases, the J end by 5 bases, with 4 bases between. The CDR3 extends over 12 amino acids. The whole variable domain, remainder taken from reference TRBV18 and TRBJ2-1, is NAGVMQNPRHLVRRRGQEARLRCSPMKGHSHVYWYRQLPEEGLKFMVYLQKENIIDESGMPKERFSAEFPKEGPSILRIQQVVRGDSAAYFCASSPVNNEQFFGPGTRLTVL.

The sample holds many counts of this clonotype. The CDR3 sequence is CSVVQGGRADTQYF. The CDR3 nucleotides are TGCAGCGTTGTCCAGGGAGGACGCGCAGATACGCAGTATTTT. This rearrangement joins TRBV29-1 to TRBJ2-3; possibly TRBD2 for D (6 bases). Looked up from germline, CDR1 is SQVTM and CDR2 is ANQGSEA. The CDR3 covers 14 residues. V gave up 4 bases and J gave up 4 bases, with 15 bases separating them.